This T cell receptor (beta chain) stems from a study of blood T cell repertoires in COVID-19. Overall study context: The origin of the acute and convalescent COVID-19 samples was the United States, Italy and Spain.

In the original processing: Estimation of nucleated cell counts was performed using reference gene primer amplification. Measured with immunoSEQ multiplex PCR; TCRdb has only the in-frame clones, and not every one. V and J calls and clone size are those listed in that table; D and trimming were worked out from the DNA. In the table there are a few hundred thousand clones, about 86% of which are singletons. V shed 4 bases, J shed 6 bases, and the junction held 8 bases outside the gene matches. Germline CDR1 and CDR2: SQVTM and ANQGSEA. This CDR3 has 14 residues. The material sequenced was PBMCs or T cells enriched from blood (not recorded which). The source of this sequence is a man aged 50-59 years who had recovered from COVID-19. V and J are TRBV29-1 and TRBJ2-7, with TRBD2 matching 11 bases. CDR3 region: CSVGWLAGGTEQYF. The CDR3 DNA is TGCAGCGTTGGTTGGCTAGCGGGAGGCACCGAGCAGTACTTC.